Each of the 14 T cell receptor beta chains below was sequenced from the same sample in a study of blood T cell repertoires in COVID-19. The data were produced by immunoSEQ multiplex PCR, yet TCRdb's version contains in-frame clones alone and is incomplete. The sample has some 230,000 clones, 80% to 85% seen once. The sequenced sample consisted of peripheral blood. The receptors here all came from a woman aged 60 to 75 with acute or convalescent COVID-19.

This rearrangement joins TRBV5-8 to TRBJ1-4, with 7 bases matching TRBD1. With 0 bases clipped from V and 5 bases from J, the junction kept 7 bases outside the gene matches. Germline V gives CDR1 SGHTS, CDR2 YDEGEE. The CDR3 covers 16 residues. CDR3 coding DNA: TGTGCCAGCAGCTTGGGTACCAACAGGGGAAATGAAAAACTGTTTTTT. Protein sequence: CASSLGTNRGNEKLFF.

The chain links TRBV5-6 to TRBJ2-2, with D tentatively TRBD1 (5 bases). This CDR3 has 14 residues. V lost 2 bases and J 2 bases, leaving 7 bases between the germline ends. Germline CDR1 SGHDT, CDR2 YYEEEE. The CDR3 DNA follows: TGTGCCAGCAGCTTCCAGGGTAACACCGGGGAGCTGTTTTTT. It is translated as CASSFQGNTGELFF.

The CDR3: CASSPQSTSSPLHF. For the CDR3, the DNA is TGTGCCAGCAGCCCCCAAAGTACGAGTTCACCCCTCCACTTT. The V call is TRBV9, the J call TRBJ1-6; no clear D gene. Trimming removed 4 bases at V and 9 bases at J, with 14 bases between. Germline assignment: CDR1 SGDLS and CDR2 YYNGEE. The CDR3 runs 14 residues.

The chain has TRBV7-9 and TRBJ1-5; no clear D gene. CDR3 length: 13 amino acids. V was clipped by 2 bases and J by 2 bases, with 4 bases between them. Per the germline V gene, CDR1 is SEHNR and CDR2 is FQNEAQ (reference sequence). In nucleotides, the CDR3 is TGTGCCAGCAGCTTACAGGGCAATCAGCCCCAGCATTTT. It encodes CASSLQGNQPQHF. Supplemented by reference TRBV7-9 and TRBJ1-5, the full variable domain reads DTGVSQNPRHKITKRGQNVTFRCDPISEHNRLYWYRQTLGQGPEFLTYFQNEAQLEKSRLLSDRFSAERPKGSFSTLEIQRTEQGDSAMYLCASSLQGNQPQHFGDGTRLSIL.

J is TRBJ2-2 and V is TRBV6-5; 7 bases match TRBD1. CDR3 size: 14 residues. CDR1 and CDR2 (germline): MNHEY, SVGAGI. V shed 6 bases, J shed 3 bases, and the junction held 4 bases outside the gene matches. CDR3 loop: CASRRGPYTGELFF. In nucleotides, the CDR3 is TGTGCCAGCAGGAGGGGGCCATACACCGGGGAGCTGTTTTTT.

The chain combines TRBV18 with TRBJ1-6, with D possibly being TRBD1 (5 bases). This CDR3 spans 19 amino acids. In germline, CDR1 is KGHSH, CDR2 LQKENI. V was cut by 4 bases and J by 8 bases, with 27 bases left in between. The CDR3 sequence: CASSRTIGGGPQGDSPLHF. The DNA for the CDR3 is TGTGCCAGCTCACGAACCATTGGGGGAGGACCTCAGGGTGATTCACCCCTCCACTTT.

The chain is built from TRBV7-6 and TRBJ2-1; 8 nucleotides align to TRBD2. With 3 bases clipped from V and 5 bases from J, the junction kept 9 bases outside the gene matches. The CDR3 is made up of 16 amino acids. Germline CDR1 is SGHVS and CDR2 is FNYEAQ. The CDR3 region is CASSFGPRGGNNEQFF. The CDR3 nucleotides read TGTGCCAGCAGCTTCGGTCCCCGGGGGGGTAACAATGAGCAGTTCTTC.

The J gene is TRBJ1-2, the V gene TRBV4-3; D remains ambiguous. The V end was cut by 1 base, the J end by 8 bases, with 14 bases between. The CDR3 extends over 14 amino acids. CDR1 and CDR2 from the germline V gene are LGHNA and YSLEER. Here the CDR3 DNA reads TGCGCCAGCAGCCAAGCGGTCGGGGTTGGGGGCTACACCTTC. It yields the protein CASSQAVGVGGYTF.

The CDR3 loop is CASSYRGGGAQETQYF. The DNA for the CDR3 is TGTGCCAGCAGTTACCGCGGCGGGGGGGCCCAGGAGACCCAGTACTTC. The genes are TRBV6-5 and TRBJ2-5, with TRBD2 matching 9 bases. The J segment lost 5 bases and the V segment lost 2 bases, leaving 9 bases of the junction unmatched. CDR3 length equals 16 residues. The germline V gene encodes CDR1 MNHEY and CDR2 SVGAGI.

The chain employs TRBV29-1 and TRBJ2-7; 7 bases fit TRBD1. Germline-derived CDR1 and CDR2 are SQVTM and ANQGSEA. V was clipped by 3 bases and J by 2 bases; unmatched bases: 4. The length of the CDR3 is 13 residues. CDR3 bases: TGCAGCGTTGAGTTGACAGGGACCTACGAGCAGTACTTC. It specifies CSVELTGTYEQYF.

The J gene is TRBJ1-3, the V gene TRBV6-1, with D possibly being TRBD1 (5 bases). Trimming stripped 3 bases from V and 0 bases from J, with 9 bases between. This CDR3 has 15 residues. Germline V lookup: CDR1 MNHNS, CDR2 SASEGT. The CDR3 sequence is CASSDWGVSGNTIYF. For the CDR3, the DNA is TGTGCCAGCAGTGATTGGGGGGTCTCTGGAAACACCATATATTTT.

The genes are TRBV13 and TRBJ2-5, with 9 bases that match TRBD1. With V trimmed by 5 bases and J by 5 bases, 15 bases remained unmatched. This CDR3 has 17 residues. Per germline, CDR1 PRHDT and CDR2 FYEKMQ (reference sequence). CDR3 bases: TGTGCCAGCAGCCGCCGGCGTACAGGGGGCGGGAGTGAGACCCAGTACTTC. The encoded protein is CASSRRRTGGGSETQYF.

The CDR3: CASSRGTSGGATDTQYF. For the CDR3, the DNA is TGTGCCAGCAGCAGAGGGACTAGCGGGGGAGCAACAGATACGCAGTATTTT. The chain couples TRBV7-8 to TRBJ2-3; TRBD2 aligns across 14 bases. With V trimmed by 5 bases and J by 3 bases, 7 bases remained unmatched. This CDR3 is 17 amino acids long. Germline CDR1 is SGHVS and CDR2 is FQNEAQ.

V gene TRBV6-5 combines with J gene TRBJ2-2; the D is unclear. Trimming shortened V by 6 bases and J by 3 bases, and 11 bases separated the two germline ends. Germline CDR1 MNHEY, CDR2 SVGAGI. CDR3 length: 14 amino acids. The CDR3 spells CASRIDSDTGELFF. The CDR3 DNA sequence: TGTGCCAGCAGAATTGACTCGGACACCGGGGAGCTGTTTTTT.